This T cell receptor (beta chain) is from a study of T-cell memory formation after mild COVID-19. The overall study: TCR clusters were mostly confined to one donor each.

CDR1 and CDR2 (germline): MNHEY, SVGAGI. This CDR3 is 13 amino acids long. The V and J ends lost 0 bases and 9 bases, in that order; junction bases with no gene match: 3. General observations from the study: Researchers report contracting CD4+ clones mostly in CM and EM, with CD8+ clones in EMRA.

5'RACE with constant-segment primers built TCRalpha and TCRbeta cDNA libraries with UMIs. TCRdb itself ran the 5' RACE reads through MiXCR, one entry per CDR3 protein. The data show a few hundred thousand distinct CDR3 sequences, approximately 21% seen once. Comment on this clonotype: Its target is not known.

The chain carries TRBV6-5 and TRBJ2-7; 9 positions agree with TRBD1. Sequencing was done on a sample of PBMCs or a T cell subset sorted from them (not recorded which). This TCR was sampled from an adult woman who had mild COVID-19 (a few samples of this study predate the infection). Cell type and time point are not known. The CDR3 reads CASSYSTGGGQYF. The DNA of the CDR3 is TGTGCCAGCAGTTACTCGACAGGGGGAGGGCAGTACTTC.